The next 2 T cell receptor beta chains were all read from a single sample in a study of tumour-infiltrating T cells in Burkitt lymphoma. Repertoires were generated with immunoSEQ multiplex PCR, while TCRdb's copy carries only in-frame clones and drops some. The sample yields more than 45,000 clones, around 29% seen once. The sequencing sample was made of tumor tissue. The source is a human donor with Burkitt lymphoma.

This clone was counted a few times. This chain links TRBV7-7 with TRBJ2-2; 8 nucleotides line up with TRBD2. With V trimmed by 5 bases and J by 2 bases, 4 bases remained unmatched. CDR3 length: 15 residues. Germline V lookup: CDR1 SSHAT, CDR2 FNYEAQ (reference sequence). The CDR3 protein is CASSRTSGNTGELFF. The CDR3, as DNA: TGTGCCAGCAGCCGAACTAGCGGCAACACCGGGGAGCTGTTTTTT.

DNA of the CDR3: TGTGCCAGAAGCGGAAAAAGACAGGGACCTCTCCTATCTTCCTACGAGCAGTACTTC. Its protein product is CARSGKRQGPLLSSYEQYF. The chain uses TRBV5-3 and TRBJ2-7; 7 bases fit TRBD1. TRBV5-3 has ORF status, its function being uncertain. The CDR3 contains 19 residues. V lost 4 bases to trimming and J lost 1 base; unmatched junction nucleotides: 20.